These 24 T cell receptor beta chains were all obtained from the same sample, sequenced in a study of CD8+CD57+ T cells in acquired aplastic anemia. Genomic DNA served as template for TCR beta VDJ and CDR3 profiling. MiXCR, run by TCRdb on the reads, gives a single entry per CDR3 protein. The sample lists 130,000 or so distinct CDR3 sequences; 40% were seen once. Individuals selected for sequencing had exhibited CD8+CD57+ cell expansion on flow cytometry. Material for sequencing was sorted CD4+, CD8+, or CD8+CD57+ T cells (not recorded which) from PBMCs. The receptors come from a human donor with aplastic anemia.

The CDR3 nucleotides are TGCGCCAGCAGCCAAAGGAACACCGGGGAGCTGTTTTTT. This sequence encodes CASSQRNTGELFF. The J gene is TRBJ2-2, the V gene TRBV4-3; no clear D. V lost 2 bases to trimming and J lost 1 base, with 2 bases between them. The CDR3 covers 13 residues. Looked up from germline, CDR1 is LGHNA and CDR2 is YSLEER.

A remark on this clonotype: Given a much more abundant clone one base away, this may be a read error. V usage is TRBV11-1 and J usage is TRBJ2-1; no clear D. CDR1 is SGHAT and CDR2 is FQDESV in the germline V gene (reference sequence). The germline V and J ends were trimmed by 8 bases and 4 bases, with 15 bases remaining between them. The length of the CDR3 is 14 residues. CDR3 amino acids: CASGPGWRYNEQFF. The CDR3 nucleotides are TGTGCCAGCGGCCCCGGTTGGCGGTACAATGAGCAGTTCTTC.

The table lists this clonotype with many counts. V usage is TRBV6-5 and J usage is TRBJ1-6; tentatively, D is TRBD1 (6 bases). Germline V gene sequence: CDR1 MNHEY, CDR2 SVGAGI. Trimming took 4 bases from V and 7 from J, leaving 11 bases between them. The CDR3 has 14 residues. In nucleotides, the CDR3 is TGTGCCAGCAGTTCAGGGGTTCCGAATTCACCCCTCCACTTT. This gives the protein CASSSGVPNSPLHF.

This clonotype was detected many times. The chain employs TRBV2 and TRBJ1-1; perhaps TRBD1 as D (6 bases). Trimming cost V 6 bases and J 3 bases, with 11 bases left between them. Germline V gives CDR1 SNHLY, CDR2 FYNNEI. CDR3 length equals 13 residues. Here the CDR3 reads CASSGGLHTEAFF. The CDR3 region has the DNA TGTGCCAGCAGCGGGGGCCTACACACTGAAGCTTTCTTT.

The rearrangement links TRBV29-1 to TRBJ1-2; 10 bases fit TRBD1. This CDR3 spans 16 amino acids. With V trimmed by 3 bases and J by 1 base, 8 bases remained unmatched. Germline CDR1 and CDR2: SQVTM and ANQGSEA. CDR3 protein: CSVDPRDRGSNYGYTF. In nucleotides, the CDR3 is TGCAGCGTTGACCCCAGGGACAGGGGCAGTAACTATGGCTACACCTTC.

V and J are TRBV7-9 and TRBJ2-7, with 9 nucleotides matching TRBD1. The CDR3 contains 15 residues. Germline CDR1 is SEHNR and CDR2 is FQNEAQ (reference sequence). V trimming: 2 bases; J trimming: 4 bases; junction bases outside the gene matches: 6. The CDR3: CASSLQTGGLYEQYF. The DNA for the CDR3 is TGTGCCAGCAGCTTACAGACAGGGGGTTTATACGAGCAGTACTTC.

In its sample, this clonotype was seen many times. V usage is TRBV6-1 and J usage is TRBJ1-3; TRBD1 matches at 8 bases. With V trimmed by 6 bases and J by 4 bases, 2 bases remained unmatched. This CDR3 region has 13 residues. Germline CDR1 reads MNHNS; CDR2 reads SASEGT. CDR3 loop: CASRRTGGNTIYF. DNA for the CDR3: TGTGCCAGCAGACGGACAGGGGGAAACACCATATATTTT.

V gene TRBV10-3 combines with J gene TRBJ2-7; TRBD1 or TRBD2 may be the D gene (5 bases each). Germline V gives CDR1 ENHRY, CDR2 SYGVKD. The CDR3 has 14 residues. V gave up 10 bases and J gave up 4 bases, with 20 bases separating them. Here the CDR3 DNA reads TGTGCCAGTCTACCGGGACGCACCAGGTACGAGCAGTACTTC. This encodes CASLPGRTRYEQYF.

This chain links TRBV2 with TRBJ2-7; 12 nucleotides agree with TRBD2. The CDR3 is made up of 15 amino acids. V dropped 6 bases and J dropped 2; count of bases not matched to a gene: 5. Germline CDR1 reads SNHLY; CDR2 reads FYNNEI. The CDR3 sequence: CASRPGLAGTYEQYF. DNA of the CDR3: TGTGCCAGCAGGCCGGGACTAGCGGGTACCTACGAGCAGTACTTC.

This clonotype was seen ten or more times. The V and J genes are TRBV7-8 and TRBJ2-5, with TRBD1 matching over 7 bases. This CDR3 region has 14 residues. The junction had 6 bases not matched to a gene; V was cut back by 5 bases and J by 3 bases. The germline V gene encodes CDR1 SGHVS and CDR2 FQNEAQ. The CDR3 coding sequence is TGTGCCAGCAGCCCCGGGACAGTGGAAGAGACCCAGTACTTC. This translates into CASSPGTVEETQYF. The full variable domain, with the rest looked up from reference TRBV7-8 and TRBJ2-5, is GAGVSQSPRYKVAKRGQDVALRCDPISGHVSLFWYQQALGQGPEFLTYFQNEAQLDKSGLPSDRFFAERPEGSVSTLKIQRTQQEDSAVYLCASSPGTVEETQYFGPGTRLLVL.

This clonotype was detected many times. The rearrangement links TRBV5-4 to TRBJ1-2, with D unclear. V lost 6 bases and J lost 6, with 15 bases in between. CDR1 and CDR2 (germline): SGHNT, YYREEE (reference sequence). CDR3 length equals 13 residues. CDR3 sequence reads: CASTAGPRDGYTF. The CDR3 DNA is TGTGCCAGCACCGCCGGGCCTCGAGATGGCTACACCTTC.

V and J are TRBV11-2 and TRBJ1-6; D not certain. CDR1 and CDR2 from the germline V gene are SGHAT and FQNNGV. Trimming shortened V by 5 bases and J by 0 bases, and 11 bases separated the two germline ends. The CDR3 is made up of 16 amino acids. CDR3 in DNA: TGTGCCAGCAGCCCGTCAACGAGCTCCTATAATTCACCCCTCCACTTT. It yields the protein CASSPSTSSYNSPLHF. Drawing the rest from reference TRBV11-2 and TRBJ1-6, the complete variable domain is EAGVAQSPRYKIIEKRQSVAFWCNPISGHATLYWYQQILGQGPKLLIQFQNNGVVDDSQLPKDRFSAERLKGVDSTLKIQPAKLEDSAVYLCASSPSTSSYNSPLHFGNGTRLTVT.

The chain employs TRBV9 and TRBJ2-5, with no clear D. Germline CDR1 and CDR2: SGDLS and YYNGEE. V was clipped by 3 bases and J by 4 bases, with 7 bases between them. The CDR3 runs to 12 residues. In nucleotides, the CDR3 is TGTGCCAGCAGCGACACGGTAGAGACCCAGTACTTC. It encodes CASSDTVETQYF.

The chain employs TRBV20-1 and TRBJ1-2, with a possible D match to TRBD1 (6 bases). The germline CDR1 and CDR2 sequences are DFQATT and SNEGSKA (reference sequence). The CDR3 loop spans 13 amino acids. V was clipped by 2 bases and J by 5 bases, with 12 bases between them. The CDR3 nucleotides read TGCAGTGCTAGAAAGCGGGGGGCTTATGGCTACACCTTC. Its protein product is CSARKRGAYGYTF.

This clonotype was picked up a small number of times. This chain joins TRBV7-9 and TRBJ2-4; possible D gene TRBD2, 5 bases. Per the germline V gene, CDR1 is SEHNR and CDR2 is FQNEAQ (reference sequence). Trimming took off 4 bases at V and 8 bases at J, with 12 bases between the two ends. The CDR3 is 13 amino acids. The CDR3: CASSSGSRDIQYF. The CDR3 DNA follows: TGTGCCAGCAGCTCCGGGTCGCGGGACATTCAGTACTTC. Full variable domain (outside the CDR3, taken from reference TRBV7-9 and TRBJ2-4): DTGVSQNPRHKITKRGQNVTFRCDPISEHNRLYWYRQTLGQGPEFLTYFQNEAQLEKSRLLSDRFSAERPKGSFSTLEIQRTEQGDSAMYLCASSSGSRDIQYFGAGTRLSVL.

The chain is built from TRBV29-1 and TRBJ2-3; unclear D gene. This CDR3 region has 11 residues. Germline assignment: CDR1 SQVTM and CDR2 ANQGSEA. V was pared by 3 bases and J by 3 bases, with 4 bases between. The CDR3 spells CSVDGTDTQYF. The CDR3 DNA sequence: TGCAGCGTTGATGGGACAGATACGCAGTATTTT.

This clonotype was recorded a few times. This chain links TRBV27 with TRBJ2-3; 9 bases line up with TRBD2. This CDR3 is built from 17 residues. V shed 4 bases and J 7 bases; nucleotides not matched to a gene: 15. Germline V lookup: CDR1 MNHEY, CDR2 SMNVEV (reference sequence). This CDR3 is CASSSWVGGTSRYTQYF. CDR3 DNA sequence: TGTGCCAGCAGTTCCTGGGTAGGGGGGACTAGCAGATATACGCAGTATTTT.

In this sample, this clonotype turned up a few times. The gene calls are TRBV7-6 and TRBJ2-6; 8 positions agree with TRBD1. Germline-derived CDR1 and CDR2 are SGHVS and FNYEAQ. This CDR3 has 17 residues. J gave up 4 bases and V 0 bases, and 5 bases lay outside the gene matches. This CDR3 reads CASSLAQGATGANVLTF. The DNA for the CDR3 is TGTGCCAGCAGCTTAGCGCAGGGGGCAACAGGGGCCAACGTCCTGACTTTC.

This clonotype was observed at least ten times. The rearrangement joins TRBV24-1 to TRBJ2-1; unclear D gene. Germline V gives CDR1 KGHDR, CDR2 SFDVKD. The V end lost 10 bases, the J end lost 0 bases, and 15 bases lay between the germline ends. The CDR3 runs to 15 residues. The CDR3 sequence: CATRVGSTSYNEQFF. The CDR3 DNA sequence: TGTGCCACTCGGGTGGGCTCAACCTCCTACAATGAGCAGTTCTTC.

This clonotype was recorded many times. The rearrangement joins TRBV24-1 to TRBJ1-2, with TRBD1 as a possible D gene (5 bases). Germline values: CDR1 KGHDR, CDR2 SFDVKD. This CDR3 spans 13 amino acids. V was trimmed by 7 bases and J by 3 bases, leaving 11 bases between them. The CDR3 is CATSARGDYGYTF. The CDR3 DNA sequence: TGTGCCACCAGCGCTCGGGGGGACTATGGCTACACCTTC.

A few counts support this clonotype. At one boundary the junction diverges from the germline segment, which might be a read error. J is TRBJ1-1 and V is TRBV19; no reliable D call. CDR1 is LNHDA and CDR2 is SQIVND in the germline V gene (reference sequence). The CDR3 consists of 13 residues. CDR3 DNA: TGTGCCGTCGGTTCTGGCTGGAACACTGAAGCCTTCTTT. Translation gives CAVGSGWNTEAFF. Combining the CDR3 with reference TRBV19 and TRBJ1-1 gives the whole variable domain DGGITQSPKYLFRKEGQNVTLSCEQNLNHDAMYWYRQDPGQGLRLIYYSQIVNDFQKGDIAEGYSVSREKKESFPLTVTSAQKNPTAFYLCAVGSGWNTEAFFGQGTRLTVV.

The J gene is TRBJ2-7, the V gene TRBV7-2; 8 bases match TRBD1. In germline, CDR1 is SGHTA, CDR2 FQGNSA. The CDR3 extends over 14 amino acids. J gave up 0 bases and V 3 bases, and 1 base lay outside the gene matches. The CDR3 nucleotides are TGTGCCAGCAGCTTGACAGGGGACTCCTACGAGCAGTACTTC. The encoded protein is CASSLTGDSYEQYF.

This clonotype was found many times. The chain recombines TRBV7-9 with TRBJ2-3, with D tentatively TRBD2 (5 bases). Trimming took off 1 base at V and 4 bases at J, with 12 bases between the two ends. The germline V gene encodes CDR1 SEHNR and CDR2 FQNEAQ (reference sequence). CDR3 length: 15 amino acids. DNA for the CDR3: TGTGCCAGCAGCTTAGTGGGGAGTGTGGCAGATACGCAGTATTTT. The encoded protein is CASSLVGSVADTQYF.

The gene calls are TRBV10-2 and TRBJ2-6; D assignment may be TRBD1 or TRBD2 (5 bases each). Germline CDR1 is WSHSY and CDR2 is SAAADI. CDR3 length: 17 residues. The V end lost 6 bases, the J end lost 0 bases, and 15 bases lay between the germline ends. CDR3 nucleotide sequence: TGCGCCAGCAGAACCGGGGCAGGGCCCTCTGGGGCCAACGTCCTGACTTTC. Translation: CASRTGAGPSGANVLTF.